These 24 T cell receptor beta chains were all obtained from the same sample, sequenced in a study of glioma-infiltrating T cells after dendritic cell vaccination. Some clones are missing from TCRdb's copy, which holds only in-frame ones; the method was immunoSEQ multiplex PCR. Here the sample spans over 80,000 clones, about 87% being singletons. Material: blood, obtained before dendritic cell vaccination. These receptors were taken from a human donor with glioblastoma.

The chain recombines TRBV27 with TRBJ2-1, with 8 nucleotides matching TRBD2. CDR1 is MNHEY and CDR2 is SMNVEV in the germline V gene (reference sequence). The CDR3 runs to 14 residues. Trimming cost V 4 bases and J 4 bases; bases outside gene matches: 3. The CDR3 spells CASSSGGVYNEQFF. The CDR3 DNA reads TGTGCCAGCAGTTCGGGGGGGGTTTACAATGAGCAGTTCTTC.

In this sample, this clone turned up once. The chain combines TRBV6-1 with TRBJ1-6; a possible D gene is TRBD1 (6 bases). V lost 3 bases and J lost 7, with 13 bases in between. Germline V gene lookup returns CDR1 MNHNS and CDR2 SASEGT. This CDR3 has 15 residues. This CDR3 is CASSDVRGGNSPLHF. CDR3 sequence (DNA): TGTGCCAGCAGTGACGTCAGGGGTGGGAATTCACCCCTCCACTTT.

The chain carries TRBV19 and TRBJ1-2, with D hard to call. The V gene's germline CDR1 is LNHDA and CDR2 SQIVND (reference sequence). Trimming took off 7 bases at V and 5 bases at J, with 17 bases between the two ends. This CDR3 has 14 amino acids. The CDR3 loop reads CASIQAGSHYGYTF. The CDR3 nucleotides are TGTGCCAGTATTCAAGCGGGGTCCCATTATGGCTACACCTTC.

The rearrangement joins TRBV19 to TRBJ1-2; D is perhaps TRBD1 (5 bases). The CDR3 is 14 amino acids. CDR1 and CDR2 from the germline V gene are LNHDA and SQIVND (reference sequence). The V end lost 6 bases, the J end lost 6 bases, and 17 bases lay between the germline ends. The CDR3 loop reads CASRGRGREDGYTF. DNA of the CDR3: TGTGCCAGTAGGGGACGGGGGAGGGAGGATGGCTACACCTTC.

The V call is TRBV30, the J call TRBJ2-5; D may be TRBD2 (5 bases). The CDR3 length is 14 residues. Trimming left V 7 bases short and J 5 bases short, with 20 bases between. Germline CDR1 GTSNPN, CDR2 SVGIG (reference sequence). The CDR3 reads CALNWIRGVETQYF. CDR3 nucleotides: TGTGCCTTGAATTGGATACGGGGAGTGGAGACCCAGTACTTC.

This clone counts as medium-sized. V gene TRBV2 combines with J gene TRBJ2-7; TRBD1 might be the D (5 bases). Trimming took off 6 bases at V and 2 bases at J, with 29 bases between the two ends. Germline V gene sequence: CDR1 SNHLY, CDR2 FYNNEI. The CDR3 covers 19 residues. This chain's CDR3 is CASRGQKLSWGNSPYEQYF. The CDR3 nucleotides read TGTGCCAGCAGAGGACAAAAACTCAGTTGGGGTAATTCACCCTACGAGCAGTACTTC.

The chain has TRBV2 and TRBJ1-2, with D maybe TRBD1 (5 bases). V dropped 3 bases and J dropped 5 bases, with 7 bases sitting between them. Germline V lookup: CDR1 SNHLY, CDR2 FYNNEI. The CDR3 contains 12 residues. This CDR3 is CASSETEYGYTF. The CDR3, as DNA: TGTGCCAGCAGTGAGACAGAGTATGGCTACACCTTC.

This chain uses TRBV2 with TRBJ1-5; D ambiguous. CDR1 is SNHLY and CDR2 is FYNNEI in the germline V gene. V was shortened by 6 bases and J by 6 bases, with 15 bases between the two germline ends. CDR3 size: 14 residues. The DNA for the CDR3 is TGTGCCAGCAGCCGAGGGAGCGTAGGTCAGCCCCAGCATTTT. Translating it yields CASSRGSVGQPQHF.

The chain is built from TRBV6-1 and TRBJ2-7; tentative D call: TRBD1 (7 bases). CDR1 and CDR2 (germline): MNHNS, SASEGT. This CDR3 has 15 amino acids. The ends were cut back, 9 bases at V and 0 bases at J, with 18 bases in the middle. CDR3 in amino acids: CASWEAGGSSYEQYF. The DNA for the CDR3 is TGTGCCAGTTGGGAGGCAGGGGGGAGCTCCTACGAGCAGTACTTC.

The rearrangement joins TRBV5-1 to TRBJ1-1; 7 bases agree with TRBD1. Germline assignment: CDR1 SGHRS and CDR2 YFSETQ. The CDR3 loop spans 15 amino acids. Losses at the gene ends were 4 bases for V and 0 bases for J; bases not matched to a gene: 6. The CDR3 sequence is CASSPLTGLNTEAFF. The CDR3 region has the DNA TGCGCCAGCAGCCCGCTGACAGGGTTGAACACTGAAGCTTTCTTT.

Notes on this clone: The sample has other DNA sequences that encode this CDR3 too. The genes are TRBV27 and TRBJ2-5; 14 bases map to TRBD2. CDR1 MNHEY and CDR2 SMNVEV come from the germline V gene (reference sequence). With 5 bases clipped from V and 2 bases from J, the junction kept 7 bases outside the gene matches. CDR3 length: 17 residues. CDR3 sequence (DNA): TGTGCCAGCAGTCCGACTAGCGGGAGGGCCGGACAAGAGACCCAGTACTTC. Its protein is CASSPTSGRAGQETQYF.

J is TRBJ2-5 and V is TRBV7-3; 8 nucleotides match TRBD1. The CDR3 has 14 amino acids. V was clipped by 4 bases and J by 5 bases; unmatched bases: 6. Looked up from germline, CDR1 is SGHTA and CDR2 is FQGTGA. CDR3 residues: CASSYQGAGETQYF. The CDR3 DNA follows: TGTGCCAGCAGCTACCAGGGGGCAGGGGAGACCCAGTACTTC.

The V call is TRBV2, the J call TRBJ2-5, with TRBD2 as a possible D gene (5 bases). Trimming shortened V by 6 bases and J by 5 bases, and 13 bases separated the two germline ends. CDR3 length: 13 amino acids. The V gene's germline CDR1 is SNHLY and CDR2 FYNNEI. The CDR3 sequence: CASRRDPGETQYF. In DNA form, the CDR3 reads TGTGCCAGCAGACGGGATCCCGGGGAGACCCAGTACTTC.

In its sample, this clone was seen a few times. This sequence joins TRBV28 and TRBJ1-1; D is possibly TRBD1 (6 bases). Trimming stripped 8 bases from V and 5 bases from J, with 12 bases between. Looked up from germline, CDR1 is MDHEN and CDR2 is SYDVKM. The CDR3 has 12 amino acids. The CDR3, as DNA: TGTGCCAGCGGATCAACAGGGACTGAAGCTTTCTTT. Translation: CASGSTGTEAFF.

The gene calls are TRBV2 and TRBJ2-3; 7 bases are shared with TRBD2. The CDR3 is made up of 14 amino acids. J lost 7 bases, V lost 6 bases, and 10 bases had no gene match. Germline-derived CDR1 and CDR2 are SNHLY and FYNNEI. In DNA form, the CDR3 reads TGTGCCAGCAGAGAGGCTACTAGCGAGTATACGCAGTATTTT. Its protein product is CASREATSEYTQYF.

The chain is built from TRBV11-2 and TRBJ2-7; 7 nucleotides line up with TRBD2. J was trimmed by 5 bases and V by 3 bases; bases with no gene match: 1. Germline CDR1 is SGHAT and CDR2 is FQNNGV. The CDR3 covers 12 residues. The CDR3 loop reads CASSLGTNEQYF. The CDR3 DNA follows: TGTGCCAGCAGCTTGGGGACTAACGAGCAGTACTTC. Full variable domain (remainder filled in from reference TRBV11-2 and TRBJ2-7): EAGVAQSPRYKIIEKRQSVAFWCNPISGHATLYWYQQILGQGPKLLIQFQNNGVVDDSQLPKDRFSAERLKGVDSTLKIQPAKLEDSAVYLCASSLGTNEQYFGPGTRLTVT.

The chain recombines TRBV18 with TRBJ2-5, with 10 positions matching TRBD1. This CDR3 contains 15 residues. V lost 4 bases to trimming and J lost 5 bases; unmatched junction nucleotides: 7. Germline V lookup: CDR1 KGHSH, CDR2 LQKENI. In nucleotides, the CDR3 is TGTGCCAGCTCACGGGGACAGGGGCGAATGGAGACCCAGTACTTC. Protein product: CASSRGQGRMETQYF.

This chain links TRBV4-1 with TRBJ1-1, with D tentatively TRBD1 (5 bases). CDR3 length: 18 amino acids. Germline lookup yields CDR1 MGHRA and CDR2 YSYEKL. V was pared by 0 bases and J by 5 bases, with 22 bases between. CDR3 region: CASSQDHLSPGSRTEAFF. The CDR3 coding sequence is TGCGCCAGCAGCCAAGATCACCTATCCCCAGGGTCGAGGACTGAAGCTTTCTTT.

The rearrangement joins TRBV4-1 to TRBJ2-1, with 12 bases matching TRBD2. V lost 1 base to trimming and J lost 7 bases; unmatched junction nucleotides: 5. This CDR3 has 16 amino acids. Germline V CDR1 and CDR2: MGHRA, YSYEKL. The CDR3 region has the DNA TGCGCCAGCAGCCAAGCCCGACTAGCGGGGGCTAATGAGCAGTTCTTC. Its translation: CASSQARLAGANEQFF.

The chain recombines TRBV5-6 with TRBJ2-1; TRBD2 agrees at 13 bases. Germline CDR1 reads SGHDT; CDR2 reads YYEEEE. V lost 3 bases to trimming and J lost 4 bases; unmatched junction nucleotides: 4. The CDR3 loop spans 16 amino acids. The CDR3, as DNA: TGTGCCAGCAGCTCGCCGGGACTAGCGGGATACAATGAGCAGTTCTTC. This encodes CASSSPGLAGYNEQFF.

The chain has TRBV30 and TRBJ2-7, with D possibly TRBD1 on 6 matching bases. The CDR3 is 13 residues long. Trimming left V 0 bases short and J 4 bases short, with 10 bases between. Per the germline V gene, CDR1 is GTSNPN and CDR2 is SVGIG (reference sequence). The chain's CDR3 is CAWSVNREYEQYF. CDR3 coding DNA: TGTGCCTGGAGTGTAAACAGGGAGTACGAGCAGTACTTC.

V usage is TRBV12-5 and J usage is TRBJ2-7; perhaps TRBD2 as D (5 bases). The CDR3 contains 13 residues. V was pared by 6 bases and J by 7 bases, with 16 bases between. Germline V CDR1 and CDR2: LGHNT, FRNRAP. The CDR3 DNA reads TGTGCTAGTGGCATAAGCGGTAGAGGGGAGCAGTACTTC. Protein product: CASGISGRGEQYF.

This clone was seen only once. The genes are TRBV9 and TRBJ2-1; 7 positions agree with TRBD2. The CDR3 consists of 15 residues. Germline V gives CDR1 SGDLS, CDR2 YYNGEE. With V trimmed by 7 bases and J by 9 bases, 16 bases remained unmatched. CDR3 in DNA: TGTGCCAGCGGAAAGGTAGCGGGTGGACACGCTGAGCAGTTCTTC. As protein: CASGKVAGGHAEQFF.

The chain combines TRBV19 with TRBJ2-7, with 11 bases that match TRBD1. The germline V gene encodes CDR1 LNHDA and CDR2 SQIVND (reference sequence). This CDR3 is built from 16 residues. V was pared by 3 bases and J by 2 bases, with 6 bases of the junction left unmatched. The CDR3 loop reads CASSISPGQGAYEQYF. The CDR3 nucleotides are TGTGCCAGTAGTATTAGCCCGGGACAGGGGGCCTACGAGCAGTACTTC.